A selection of T cell receptor beta chains follows, all from one sample in a study of OX40 agonist ivuxolimab in advanced cancers. Assay used: immunoSEQ multiplex PCR; TCRdb lists only in-frame clones, some missing. The sample holds some 22,000 clones; about 89% are singletons and the top ten take around 15%. The specimen was CD4+ or CD8+ T cells sorted from blood, collected in a trial of the OX40 agonist ivuxolimab. The origin of the receptors is an adult with an advanced solid tumor such as melanoma, head and neck, liver or kidney cancer. The conserved cysteine and the conserved F or W are not part of the CDR3 here. The order of the fields is clone size, V gene, J gene, CDR3 protein. Some rows mark clone size as missing; the rest say once, few, many or name a class of expanded clone.

clone size: NA; V gene: TRBV25-1; J gene: TRBJ1-2; CDR3 protein: ASSESIPDYYGYT
clone size: NA; V gene: TRBV7-8; J gene: TRBJ1-4; CDR3 protein: ASSLEAAGVNEKLF
clone size: NA; V gene: TRBV6-1; J gene: TRBJ2-7; CDR3 protein: ASSERY
clone size: NA; V gene: TRBV27; J gene: TRBJ2-2; CDR3 protein: ASSLVAWNTGELF
clone size: NA; V gene: TRBV18; J gene: TRBJ1-2; CDR3 protein: ASSPTHPRSGGAYYGYT
clone size: NA; V gene: TRBV6-5; J gene: TRBJ2-2; CDR3 protein: ASRPLGDTGELF
clone size: NA; V gene: TRBV7-9; J gene: TRBJ2-7; CDR3 protein: ASSPPRGGPYEQY
clone size: NA; V gene: TRBV14; J gene: TRBJ2-5; CDR3 protein: ASSQGTSGQETQY
clone size: NA; V gene: TRBV6-1; J gene: TRBJ1-2; CDR3 protein: ASSNFPRTNYGYT
clone size: once; V gene: TRBV30; J gene: TRBJ2-7; CDR3 protein: AWGYSYEQY
clone size: NA; V gene: TRBV7-6; J gene: TRBJ2-1; CDR3 protein: ASSLQIAGGEQF
clone size: once; V gene: TRBV10-3; J gene: TRBJ2-1; CDR3 protein: AISDPTGRPNNEQF
clone size: NA; V gene: TRBV19; J gene: TRBJ1-5; CDR3 protein: ASSGQGVNQPQH
clone size: NA; V gene: TRBV4-1; J gene: TRBJ1-2; CDR3 protein: ASSQLQGDGYT
clone size: NA; V gene: TRBV6-5; J gene: TRBJ1-1; CDR3 protein: ASTGDSLTEAF
clone size: NA; V gene: TRBV2; J gene: TRBJ2-7; CDR3 protein: ASTPGGAPSYEQY
clone size: NA; V gene: TRBV4-2; J gene: TRBJ1-1; CDR3 protein: ASSQILEGGTEAF
clone size: NA; V gene: TRBV7-8; J gene: TRBJ2-3; CDR3 protein: ASSFERGATDTQY
clone size: NA; V gene: TRBV5-8; J gene: TRBJ1-2; CDR3 protein: ASSLGGDGYT
clone size: once; V gene: TRBV11-2; J gene: TRBJ2-5; CDR3 protein: ASSFFSGEGETQY